What follows are 18 T cell receptor beta chains derived from one specimen sequenced in a study of T-cell memory formation after mild COVID-19. MiXCR was run by TCRdb on the 5' RACE reads, yielding one entry per CDR3 protein. The table records 90,000 to 120,000 distinct CDR3 sequences, around 14% of them present only once. Specimen: PBMCs or a T cell subset sorted from them (not recorded which). The source of these receptors is a man between 18 and 29 years old who had mild COVID-19 (a few samples of this study predate the infection). Cell type and time point are not known.

This clonotype appeared a few times. The gene calls are TRBV11-2 and TRBJ1-6, with TRBD1 matching 8 bases. The V gene's germline CDR1 is SGHAT and CDR2 FQNNGV. V shed 5 bases, J shed 14 bases, and the junction held 11 bases outside the gene matches. The length of the CDR3 is 14 residues. CDR3 amino acids: CASSGYTGGMSLHF. The CDR3 nucleotides are TGTGCCAGCAGCGGATATACAGGGGGTATGTCCCTCCACTTT.

This clonotype occurred a few times. The chain employs TRBV20-1 and TRBJ2-7, with a weak D call TRBD2 (6 bases). The V gene lost 1 base and the J gene lost 1 base, with 14 bases spanning the gap. The CDR3 contains 15 residues. From germline, CDR1 is DFQATT and CDR2 SNEGSKA (reference sequence). The CDR3 sequence: CSARALPGESYEQYF. Here the CDR3 DNA reads TGCAGTGCTAGAGCCCTACCGGGGGAATCCTACGAGCAGTACTTC.

The chain links TRBV7-9 to TRBJ1-2; D unclear. The CDR3 loop spans 17 amino acids. Germline V gene lookup returns CDR1 SEHNR and CDR2 FQNEAQ (reference sequence). Deletions cut 0 bases from V and 3 bases from J, with 17 bases between. CDR3 residues: CASSLAQGTEIDYGYTF. The CDR3 nucleotides are TGTGCCAGCAGCTTAGCCCAAGGCACAGAGATTGACTATGGCTACACCTTC. Using reference TRBV7-9 and TRBJ1-2 for the parts outside the CDR3, the full variable domain is DTGVSQNPRHKITKRGQNVTFRCDPISEHNRLYWYRQTLGQGPEFLTYFQNEAQLEKSRLLSDRFSAERPKGSFSTLEIQRTEQGDSAMYLCASSLAQGTEIDYGYTFGSGTRLTVV.

The table lists this clonotype with a few counts. The rearrangement uses TRBV27 and TRBJ2-3; possible D gene TRBD1, 5 bases. In germline, CDR1 is MNHEY, CDR2 SMNVEV (reference sequence). The CDR3 totals 13 residues. The V end was cut by 5 bases, the J end by 4 bases, with 10 bases between. The CDR3 sequence: CASSGRAPDTQYF. CDR3 coding DNA: TGTGCCAGCAGTGGCAGGGCCCCAGATACGCAGTATTTT.

This sequence joins TRBV14 and TRBJ2-7; D may be TRBD2 (5 bases). V lost 4 bases, J lost 3 bases, and 13 bases lay in between. Germline assignment: CDR1 SGHDN and CDR2 FVKESK. There are 14 residues in the CDR3. CDR3 residues: CASSLEMGDYEQYF. CDR3 DNA: TGTGCCAGCAGCCTCGAAATGGGAGACTACGAGCAGTACTTC.

The CDR3 sequence is CASSFGPQGASEAFF. CDR3 nucleotides: TGTGCCAGCAGCTTTGGGCCGCAGGGGGCCTCTGAAGCTTTCTTT. The V gene is TRBV7-8, the J gene TRBJ1-1, with 8 bases aligning to TRBD1. Germline V gene data show CDR1 as SGHVS and CDR2 as FQNEAQ. The CDR3 is made up of 15 amino acids. J lost 6 bases, V lost 3 bases, and 9 bases had no gene match.

In its sample, this clonotype was seen a few times. This sequence joins TRBV4-1 and TRBJ1-1, with TRBD1 as a possible D gene (6 bases). This CDR3 is built from 15 residues. V was trimmed by 4 bases and J by 4 bases, leaving 16 bases between them. Germline CDR1 is MGHRA and CDR2 is YSYEKL. The CDR3 loop reads CASSLPGGQGTEAFF. The CDR3 coding sequence is TGCGCCAGCAGCCTGCCGGGGGGGCAAGGCACTGAAGCTTTCTTT.

In this sample, this clonotype turned up a few times. The J gene is TRBJ2-7, the V gene TRBV6-1, with D possibly called TRBD1 or TRBD2 (5 bases each). V was clipped by 5 bases and J by 6 bases, with 17 bases between them. The germline V gene encodes CDR1 MNHNS and CDR2 SASEGT. The CDR3 has 14 residues. The CDR3 region is CASSQSGQGSEQYV. CDR3 bases: TGTGCCAGCAGTCAATCGGGGCAGGGAAGCGAGCAGTACGTC.

The chain links TRBV7-9 to TRBJ1-5, with D perhaps TRBD1 (5 bases). Trimming removed 2 bases at V and 4 bases at J, with 9 bases between. CDR3 length: 14 amino acids. Germline V gene sequence: CDR1 SEHNR, CDR2 FQNEAQ (reference sequence). CDR3 sequence: CASSLLGDNQPQHF. The CDR3 coding sequence is TGTGCCAGCAGCTTACTAGGGGATAATCAGCCCCAGCATTTT.

This clonotype has only a few counts. The chain combines TRBV23-1 with TRBJ1-5; 7 nucleotides agree with TRBD1. TRBV23-1 is sorted into the ORF group, with uncertain function. Trimming removed 4 bases from V and 0 bases from J; junction bases left unmatched: 9. The CDR3 sequence is 17 residues long. CDR3 in DNA: TGCGCCAGCAGTCCCGGGACAGCTCCTTATAGCAATCAGCCCCAGCATTTT. Protein: CASSPGTAPYSNQPQHF.

The genes are TRBV7-9 and TRBJ2-3, with D maybe TRBD2 (6 bases). Deletions cut 5 bases from V and 3 bases from J, with 18 bases between. Germline CDR1 is SEHNR and CDR2 is FQNEAQ (reference sequence). The CDR3 is 16 amino acids. CDR3 in DNA: TGTGCCAGCAGCCCATCCCGGGGAGGCGTAACAGATACGCAGTATTTT. Its protein product is CASSPSRGGVTDTQYF.

Many counts were recorded for this clonotype. The genes are TRBV6-2 or TRBV6-3 and TRBJ2-3; possible D gene TRBD2, 6 bases. The V end lost 8 bases, the J end lost 1 base, and 16 bases lay between the germline ends. The germline V gene has CDR1 MNHEY and CDR2 SVGEGT. The CDR3 sequence is 15 residues long. CDR3 amino acids: CASSGLLIGTDTQYF. The CDR3 coding sequence is TGTGCCAGCTCGGGACTCCTAATTGGCACAGATACGCAGTATTTT.

The rearrangement uses TRBV7-6 and TRBJ2-7; 7 bases are shared with TRBD2. The length of the CDR3 is 14 residues. The germline V gene has CDR1 SGHVS and CDR2 FNYEAQ. V lost 5 bases and J lost 3; bases outside the gene matches: 7. CDR3 bases: TGTGCCAGCAGCGCCGGGGGGATAAACTACGAGCAGTACTTC. This gives the protein CASSAGGINYEQYF.

This clonotype was recorded a few times. The genes are TRBV7-9 and TRBJ1-1; the D is unclear. Trimming shortened V by 6 bases and J by 4 bases, and 9 bases separated the two germline ends. CDR1 is SEHNR, CDR2 FQNEAQ, per germline (reference sequence). The CDR3 is 12 residues long. The DNA for the CDR3 is TGTGCCAGCAGGGGTTCTGGCACTGAAGCTTTCTTT. Protein sequence: CASRGSGTEAFF.

This clonotype came up a few times. The chain joins TRBV6-5 to TRBJ1-1; 9 positions match TRBD1. CDR1 and CDR2 from the germline V gene are MNHEY and SVGAGI. The CDR3 covers 15 residues. The V segment lost 5 bases and the J segment 0 bases; nucleotides outside the gene matches: 4. CDR3 loop: CASSGTGRLNTEAFF. The DNA for the CDR3 is TGTGCCAGCAGTGGGACAGGGCGATTGAACACTGAAGCTTTCTTT.

The CDR3 nucleotides read TGCAGCGTAGAAAACACCGGGGAGCTGTTTTTT. It is translated as CSVENTGELFF. This chain links TRBV29-1 with TRBJ2-2; no clear D gene. V lost 6 bases, J lost 2 bases, and 4 bases lay in between. Germline CDR1 is SQVTM and CDR2 is ANQGSEA. This CDR3 is 11 amino acids long.

The chain uses TRBV7-8 and TRBJ2-5, with 7 bases identical to TRBD1. CDR1 and CDR2 from the germline V gene are SGHVS and FQNEAQ. The CDR3 consists of 15 residues. The trim removed 4 bases at V and 1 base at J, leaving 6 bases unmatched. The CDR3 bases are TGTGCCAGCAGCTCCCACAGGGGTACCCAAGAGACCCAGTACTTC. It translates to CASSSHRGTQETQYF. Full variable domain (missing parts from reference TRBV7-8 and TRBJ2-5): GAGVSQSPRYKVAKRGQDVALRCDPISGHVSLFWYQQALGQGPEFLTYFQNEAQLDKSGLPSDRFFAERPEGSVSTLKIQRTQQEDSAVYLCASSSHRGTQETQYFGPGTRLLVL.

The chain uses TRBV20-1 and TRBJ2-5; TRBD2 matches at 8 bases. With V trimmed by 6 bases and J by 7 bases, 13 bases remained unmatched. CDR1 is DFQATT and CDR2 is SNEGSKA in the germline V gene (reference sequence). CDR3 length: 14 amino acids. This chain's CDR3 is CSAGGLVKSGTQYF. CDR3 in DNA: TGCAGTGCCGGGGGACTAGTCAAGTCCGGGACCCAGTACTTC.